A selection of T cell receptor beta chains follows, all from one sample in a study of PD-L1 blockade in urothelial cancer. Assay: immunoSEQ multiplex PCR; the TCRdb copy retains only in-frame clones and omits some. The table lists around 45,000 clones, 88% of them singletons. The source material was PBMCs, sampled around atezolizumab (anti-PD-L1) treatment. The receptors come from a woman aged 55-70 years with urothelial cancer. The CDR3 runs from the conserved cysteine through the conserved F or W. D genes are given only for firm matches. Clone size is given for some rows only: seen once, a few or many times, or a class if the clone is expanded.

D gene,clone size,V gene,J gene,CDR3 protein,CDR3 DNA
TRBD1,NA,TRBV4-3,TRBJ2-3,CASSQLGGNTQYF,TGCGCCAGCAGCCAACTAGGGGGCAATACGCAGTATTTT
TRBD2,NA,TRBV19,TRBJ2-5,CASSKSSGGSQETQYF,TGTGCCAGTAGTAAGTCTAGCGGGGGGTCTCAGGAGACCCAGTACTTC
NA,NA,TRBV5-1,TRBJ1-1,CASRITGLNTEAFF,TGCGCCAGCAGGATTACAGGACTGAACACTGAAGCTTTCTTT
TRBD1,NA,TRBV15,TRBJ2-2,CATSRTTGGGRELFF,TGTGCCACCAGCAGAACTACAGGGGGCGGCCGGGAGCTGTTTTTT
TRBD2,NA,TRBV27,TRBJ2-1,CASSLEAGVSPYNEQFF,TGTGCCAGCAGTTTGGAAGCGGGAGTGTCCCCCTACAATGAGCAGTTCTTC
NA,NA,TRBV18,TRBJ1-5,CASSPSPQGQPQHF,TGTGCCAGCTCACCTTCACCGCAGGGGCAGCCCCAGCATTTT
TRBD1,few,TRBV5-6,TRBJ1-1,CASSLDAGTGLTEAFF,TGTGCCAGCAGCTTGGATGCCGGGACAGGGTTAACTGAAGCTTTCTTT
TRBD1,NA,TRBV6-5,TRBJ2-5,CASQRGQRETQYF,TGTGCCAGCCAAAGGGGGCAGAGAGAGACCCAGTACTTC
TRBD1,medium-sized,TRBV7-9,TRBJ2-7,CASSQPGQGNGGEQYF,TGTGCCAGCAGTCAACCCGGACAGGGGAACGGGGGCGAGCAGTACTTC
TRBD1,NA,TRBV4-3,TRBJ1-2,CASSPGVGQGYGYTF,TGCGCCAGCAGCCCAGGGGTCGGACAGGGGTATGGCTACACCTTC
NA,once,TRBV6-5,TRBJ1-1,CASSYIGGRSYTEAFF,TGTGCCAGCAGTTACATCGGGGGGCGGTCCTACACTGAAGCTTTCTTT
NA,NA,TRBV13,TRBJ1-3,CASRGDGNTIYF,TGTGCCAGCAGGGGAGATGGAAACACCATATATTTT
NA,NA,TRBV9,TRBJ2-5,CASSEGPQETQYF,TGTGCCAGCAGCGAGGGGCCGCAAGAGACCCAGTACTTC
NA,NA,TRBV5-1,TRBJ1-5,CASSLGTEPIYSNQPQHF,TGCGCCAGCAGCTTGGGGACAGAGCCCATCTATAGCAATCAGCCCCAGCATTTT
TRBD1,NA,TRBV5-1,TRBJ1-2,CASSAGGDYGYTF,TGCGCCAGCAGCGCAGGGGGCGACTATGGCTACACCTTC
NA,once,TRBV10-3,TRBJ2-3,CASSGTRTDTQYF,TGTGCCTCCTCCGGGACACGCACAGATACGCAGTATTTT
TRBD1,NA,TRBV11-3,TRBJ1-1,CASSSSGTGGLAFF,TGTGCCAGCAGCTCATCCGGGACAGGGGGCTTGGCTTTCTTT
TRBD1,NA,TRBV13,TRBJ2-7,CASRSQQGREQYF,TGTGCCAGCAGGTCTCAACAGGGGCGCGAGCAGTACTTC
NA,NA,TRBV19,TRBJ2-7,CASSIEGAPEYF,TGTGCCAGTAGTATAGAAGGGGCTCCGGAGTACTTC
NA,NA,TRBV4-1,TRBJ1-5,CASSQVPNQPQHF,TGCGCCAGCAGCCAAGTTCCGAATCAGCCCCAGCATTTT
NA,NA,TRBV18,TRBJ1-1,CASSPIEMVTEAFF,TGTGCCAGCTCCCCCATAGAGATGGTGACTGAAGCTTTCTTT
NA,once,TRBV7-2,TRBJ2-7,CASSQLRTISYEQYF,TGTGCCAGCAGCCAACTAAGGACAATTTCCTACGAGCAGTACTTC
NA,NA,TRBV5-8,TRBJ2-1,CASSLGMGLRQFF,TGTGCCAGCAGCTTGGGGATGGGCCTCAGGCAGTTCTTC
NA,once,TRBV6-5,TRBJ2-5,CASSYGQIRETQYF,TGTGCCAGCAGTTACGGACAGATCCGGGAGACCCAGTACTTC
NA,NA,TRBV4-1,TRBJ2-7,CASSHNLGVYEQYF,TGCGCCAGCAGCCACAACTTAGGGGTATACGAGCAGTACTTC
NA,NA,TRBV5-1,TRBJ1-2,CASSLFTSRGYGYTF,TGCGCCAGCAGCTTGTTCACATCTAGGGGCTATGGCTACACCTTC
TRBD2,medium-sized,TRBV4-1,TRBJ2-2,CASSQGGTSGGNTGELFF,TGCGCCAGCAGCCAAGGGGGGACTAGCGGTGGGAACACCGGGGAGCTGTTTTTT
TRBD2,NA,TRBV9,TRBJ2-2,CASSTRLAGGLGELFF,TGTGCCAGCAGCACCCGACTAGCGGGGGGGCTGGGGGAGCTGTTTTTT
TRBD1,NA,TRBV2,TRBJ1-2,CASSEGTGFGYTF,TGTGCCAGCAGTGAAGGGACAGGATTTGGCTACACCTTC
NA,NA,TRBV7-9,TRBJ2-6,CASTLSVGAGANVLTF,TGTGCCAGCACCCTTTCGGTGGGCGCTGGGGCCAACGTCCTGACTTTC
NA,NA,TRBV7-2,TRBJ2-3,CASTAGTSGTDTQYF,TGTGCCAGCACCGCCGGGACTTCAGGCACAGATACGCAGTATTTT
TRBD1,NA,TRBV7-2,TRBJ1-5,CASSLQGANQPQHF,TGTGCCAGCAGCCTACAGGGGGCGAATCAGCCCCAGCATTTT
NA,few,TRBV5-5,TRBJ1-1,CASSLSTEAFF,TGTGCCAGCAGCTTGTCGACTGAAGCTTTCTTT
NA,few,TRBV7-2,TRBJ1-5,CASSPPGHGGYGNQPQHF,TGTGCCAGCAGCCCTCCGGGACATGGGGGATATGGCAATCAGCCCCAGCATTTT
TRBD2,once,TRBV5-1,TRBJ2-6,CASRREGAHGANVLTF,TGCGCCAGCAGGCGGGAGGGGGCGCATGGGGCCAACGTCCTGACTTTC
TRBD2,NA,TRBV18,TRBJ2-5,CASSPPLAGGEETQYF,TGTGCCAGCTCACCCCCACTAGCGGGAGGGGAAGAGACCCAGTACTTC
NA,NA,TRBV7-2,TRBJ2-3,CASSLLRGAGTQYF,TGTGCCAGCAGCCTCCTTCGGGGAGCGGGTACGCAGTATTTT
TRBD1,NA,TRBV6-1,TRBJ2-2,CASIRQGEVGELFF,TGTGCCAGCATACGACAGGGGGAGGTCGGGGAGCTGTTTTTT
NA,NA,TRBV28,TRBJ1-6,CASSSRQIPNSPLHF,TGTGCCAGCAGTTCACGACAGATCCCTAATTCACCCCTCCACTTT
TRBD1,NA,TRBV27,TRBJ2-7,CASSSPGGGSYEQYF,TGTGCCAGCAGTTCCCCAGGGGGTGGGTCCTACGAGCAGTACTTC
TRBD2,NA,TRBV9,TRBJ2-7,CASSVTSGTYEQYF,TGTGCCAGCAGCGTAACTAGCGGGACCTACGAGCAGTACTTC
TRBD1,NA,TRBV5-1,TRBJ1-4,CASSPGQGGEKLFF,TGCGCCAGCAGCCCTGGACAGGGGGGTGAAAAACTGTTTTTT
TRBD1,NA,TRBV11-2,TRBJ2-1,CASRLDRDGSSYNEQFF,TGTGCCAGCAGGCTAGACAGGGATGGGAGCTCCTACAATGAGCAGTTCTTC
TRBD1,few,TRBV7-9,TRBJ2-2,CASSQPGQGTTGELFF,TGTGCCAGCAGCCAGCCGGGACAGGGGACCACCGGGGAGCTGTTTTTT
NA,NA,TRBV19,TRBJ1-2,CASSTRTAQDGYTF,TGTGCCAGTAGTACCAGGACAGCCCAGGATGGCTACACCTTC
TRBD1,NA,TRBV6-6,TRBJ1-1,CASSSTGITEAFF,TGTGCCAGCAGCTCGACAGGGATCACTGAAGCTTTCTTT
TRBD1,NA,TRBV6-5,TRBJ2-7,CASIPMPGTGALYF,TGTGCCAGCATCCCCATGCCGGGGACAGGGGCGCTGTACTTC
NA,NA,TRBV14,TRBJ2-5,CASSQEGRSWETQYF,TGTGCCAGCAGCCAAGAGGGCAGGTCTTGGGAGACCCAGTACTTC
TRBD1,NA,TRBV4-1,TRBJ1-2,CASSQRADPGQGGNYGYTF,TGCGCCAGCAGCCAAAGGGCTGACCCGGGACAGGGGGGGAACTATGGCTACACCTTC
NA,NA,TRBV11-2,TRBJ1-5,CASSGRYRESTNQPQHF,TGTGCCAGCAGCGGAAGGTACAGGGAAAGTACCAATCAGCCCCAGCATTTT
TRBD2,NA,TRBV7-6,TRBJ2-3,CASSQNLAGGPKDTQYF,TGTGCCAGCAGCCAAAACCTAGCGGGAGGGCCAAAAGATACGCAGTATTTT
TRBD2,NA,TRBV11-3,TRBJ2-3,CASSYLAAPTQYF,TGTGCCAGCAGCTACCTAGCGGCGCCCACGCAGTATTTT